Listed below are T cell receptor beta chains from one sample, sequenced in a study of blood T cell repertoires in COVID-19. Generated by immunoSEQ multiplex PCR, the TCRdb table keeps only in-frame clones and is missing some. The data show approximately 180,000 clones, with around 83% seen just once and 6.2% held by the top ten. Sequenced sample: PBMCs or T cells enriched from blood (not recorded which). These receptors came from a man in his forties who had recovered from COVID-19. The CDR3 runs from the conserved cysteine through the conserved F or W. D genes are given only for firm matches. A row's size may be missing; if present it is once, few, many or a size class.

J gene,V gene,clone size,D gene,CDR3 protein,CDR3 DNA
TRBJ1-5,TRBV11-2,NA,NA,CASSGNRGDQPQHF,TGTGCCAGCAGTGGTAATCGGGGAGATCAGCCCCAGCATTTT
TRBJ1-5,TRBV7-8,NA,NA,CASSLLTPQPQHF,TGTGCCAGCAGCTTATTAACTCCACAGCCCCAGCATTTT
TRBJ2-5,TRBV5-1,NA,TRBD2,CASTGASGMEETQYF,TGCGCCAGCACGGGTGCTAGCGGGATGGAAGAGACCCAGTACTTC
TRBJ1-5,TRBV27,NA,NA,CASSLSGTSNQPQHF,TGTGCCAGCAGTTTATCTGGGACAAGCAATCAGCCCCAGCATTTT
TRBJ2-5,TRBV28,NA,NA,CASSLFGQGGSGVTQYF,TGTGCCAGCAGTTTATTCGGCCAGGGGGGTTCCGGGGTGACCCAGTACTTC
TRBJ2-3,TRBV24-1,NA,TRBD1,CATEPTGARTDTQYF,TGTGCCACCGAACCGACAGGGGCCCGCACAGATACGCAGTATTTT
TRBJ2-7,TRBV2,NA,TRBD1,CASSEFGTGNREQYF,TGTGCCAGCAGTGAATTCGGGACAGGGAATCGGGAGCAGTACTTC
TRBJ1-1,TRBV2,once,TRBD1,CASKGTGSEAFF,TGTGCCAGCAAGGGGACAGGCTCTGAAGCTTTCTTT
TRBJ1-5,TRBV5-5,NA,TRBD1,CASSFPGRTGESNQPQHF,TGTGCCAGCAGCTTCCCGGGCAGGACAGGGGAGAGCAATCAGCCCCAGCATTTT
TRBJ1-2,TRBV28,NA,NA,CASSSTYGYTF,TGTGCCAGCAGTAGCACCTATGGCTACACCTTC
TRBJ2-7,TRBV3-1/TRBV3-2,NA,NA,CASSQGPRKYF,TGTGCCAGCAGCCAAGGTCCGCGGAAGTACTTC
TRBJ2-7,TRBV6-6,NA,NA,CASSRTAGPAYYEQYF,TGTGCCAGCAGTCGAACCGCGGGACCGGCTTATTACGAGCAGTACTTC
TRBJ1-1,TRBV19,NA,NA,CASSMTLDSRYTEAFF,TGTGCCAGTAGTATGACCCTGGACAGTAGATACACTGAAGCTTTCTTT
TRBJ2-2,TRBV6-5,NA,NA,CASRAPTGNTGELFF,TGTGCCAGCAGGGCCCCCACGGGGAACACCGGGGAGCTGTTTTTT
TRBJ2-3,TRBV2,NA,NA,CASSDTSVRWGLEKDTQYF,TGTGCCAGCAGTGATACATCGGTCCGCTGGGGACTGGAAAAAGATACGCAGTATTTT
TRBJ2-3,TRBV5-5,NA,NA,CASSLASGQARTDTQYF,TGTGCCAGCAGCTTGGCCTCTGGGCAGGCACGCACAGATACGCAGTATTTT
TRBJ1-4,TRBV3-1/TRBV3-2,NA,NA,CASSQVRGATEKLFF,TGTGCCAGCAGCCAAGTCCGGGGAGCCACTGAAAAACTGTTTTTT
TRBJ1-5,TRBV5-3,NA,NA,CAKTESRGLRNQPQHF,TGTGCCAAGACAGAAAGCAGGGGATTAAGAAATCAGCCCCAGCATTTT
TRBJ1-1,TRBV19,NA,TRBD1,CASSIVRGLLMNTEAFF,TGTGCCAGTAGTATAGTAAGGGGGCTCCTCATGAACACTGAAGCTTTCTTT
TRBJ1-2,TRBV12-3/TRBV12-4,NA,NA,CASYRDGYTF,TGTGCCAGCTACAGGGATGGCTACACCTTC
TRBJ2-7,TRBV7-9,once,NA,CASSLLWAPYEQYF,TGTGCCAGCAGCTTATTGTGGGCTCCCTACGAGCAGTACTTC
TRBJ1-4,TRBV7-9,NA,NA,CASSRRELNEKLFF,TGTGCCAGCAGCCGCCGAGAACTTAATGAAAAACTGTTTTTT
TRBJ1-1,TRBV19,NA,NA,CASSFPSQGGTEAFF,TGTGCCAGTAGTTTTCCCTCTCAGGGAGGAACTGAAGCTTTCTTT
TRBJ2-1,TRBV28,few,NA,CASIIRGEQFF,TGTGCCAGCATAATTCGGGGTGAGCAGTTCTTC
TRBJ2-1,TRBV19,NA,TRBD2,CASVLSGGRNEQFF,TGTGCCAGTGTGCTTAGCGGGGGGAGGAATGAGCAGTTCTTC
TRBJ1-5,TRBV19,NA,NA,CASSIPPSGPQHF,TGTGCCAGTAGTATCCCACCGTCGGGGCCCCAGCATTTT
TRBJ2-3,TRBV29-1,NA,TRBD1,CSVEEQGARDTQYF,TGCAGCGTTGAAGAACAGGGGGCGCGAGATACGCAGTATTTT
TRBJ1-2,TRBV6-1,NA,TRBD1,CASSEGGQGMFYGYTF,TGTGCCAGCAGTGAAGGGGGACAGGGGATGTTCTATGGCTACACCTTC
TRBJ1-2,TRBV5-1,few,NA,CASSLERAGYTF,TGCGCCAGCAGCTTGGAGAGGGCGGGCTACACCTTC
TRBJ1-5,TRBV12-5,NA,NA,CASGVRDNQQHF,TGTGCTAGTGGTGTCAGGGACAACCAACAGCATTTT
TRBJ2-4,TRBV7-8,once,NA,CASSNLGGAIQYF,TGTGCCAGCAGCAACCTTGGGGGGGCCATTCAGTACTTC
TRBJ1-1,TRBV9,NA,NA,CASSVALNTEAFF,TGTGCCAGCAGCGTAGCTCTGAACACTGAAGCTTTCTTT
TRBJ2-5,TRBV7-3,once,TRBD2,CASSVSGTSGETQYF,TGTGCCAGCAGCGTATCCGGGACTAGCGGAGAGACCCAGTACTTC
TRBJ1-2,TRBV11-2,once,TRBD1,CASSLTITTGGADPRGYTF,TGTGCCAGCAGCTTAACCATTACTACAGGGGGCGCTGACCCTAGAGGCTACACCTTC
TRBJ2-7,TRBV30,NA,TRBD2,CAWGRGLPYEQYF,TGTGCCTGGGGGAGGGGACTTCCCTACGAGCAGTACTTC
TRBJ1-1,TRBV27,NA,NA,CASSFWPNTEAFF,TGTGCCAGCAGTTTCTGGCCGAACACTGAAGCTTTCTTT
TRBJ2-3,TRBV4-1,once,NA,CASSQGRWAASTDTQYF,TGCGCCAGCAGCCAAGGGAGGTGGGCGGCTAGCACAGATACGCAGTATTTT
TRBJ1-1,TRBV11-3,once,NA,CASSGAPRQMNTEAFF,TGTGCCAGTTCAGGGGCGCCACGACAGATGAACACTGAAGCTTTCTTT
TRBJ1-1,TRBV9,NA,NA,CASSVAAGTRYTEAFF,TGTGCCAGCAGCGTAGCTGCGGGTACCAGGTACACTGAAGCTTTCTTT